This entry is about one T cell receptor beta chain. The sample holds a few counts of this clone. It has no known antigen specificity. No much larger clone exists at a distance of one base, and base qualities are not known. The cohort was made up of several hundred healthy bone marrow donors. All cohort members were sampled while nominally healthy, although unrecorded immune exposures were likely present. The donor tested CMV seropositive and was one of the 289 seropositive cohort members. Each donor provided a peripheral blood sample, and peripheral blood mononuclear cells were used for TCR beta sequencing. Genomic DNA was extracted from the blood cell samples with the Qiagen DNeasy Blood Extraction Kit. For CDR1 and CDR2, the germline V gene lists SGHRS and YFSETQ. The germline V end is reduced by 0 bases and the J end by 3 bases; junction bases left unmatched: 3. The CDR3, from cysteine to phenylalanine, totals 16 residues. Only CDR3 DNA remains: 48 bases, in frame from the first base.

Libraries were made using the immunoSEQ multiplex PCR assay. For the multiplex PCR, a mixture combining 60 forward primers for TCR Vbeta segments and 13 reverse primers for TCR Jbeta segments was used. The CDR3 region of rearranged TCR beta genes was amplified from genomic DNA by a multiplex PCR assay. The Illumina HiSeq System was used to sequence the amplified TCR beta libraries as 87-base-pair reads. The published analysis was carried out like this. In a later analysis, around 80 million unique TCR beta chains were counted across the 650 to 700 repertoires, and roughly 10 million of these chains were shared by at least two donors. Raw reads were error-corrected and collapsed into unique sequences with a nearest-neighbor algorithm that merged closely related sequences to remove PCR and sequencing errors. Alignment of CDR3 sequences to IMGT reference sequences was used to assign V, D and J gene segments. Each retained sequence needed at least a six-nucleotide match to both a V gene segment and a J gene segment. Rearrangements were classified as productive when the CDR3 lacked stop codons and remained in frame with V and J, and all other rearrangements were classified as non-productive. Following IMGT convention, CDR3 was defined as the stretch from the second conserved V-encoded cysteine to the conserved J-encoded phenylalanine. Sequences without an unambiguous match to a single V gene segment were excluded from the earlier analysis of several hundred of the donors. An earlier analysis of approximately 590 of the donors classified V segments as functional when productive rearrangements were above 56.7% and as segregating when the standard deviation between donors was above 5%. A statistical classification framework was built for diagnosing cytomegalovirus status from the catalog of TCR beta chain sequences. V and J gene assignment, in a later analysis, came from comparing TCR nucleotide sequences with IMGT/GENE-DB human TR gene sequences. A later analysis assigned CDR3 sequences and most-parsimonious VDJ recombination scenarios with the TCRdist pipeline. In a later analysis, each TCR beta chain was defined by its CDR3 amino acid sequence together with its V-gene family, and reads lacking a unique V-gene family were excluded. To address suspected cross-contamination and a sequencing artifact, a later analysis removed approximately 600 highly shared, low-generation-probability nucleotide sequences. In a later analysis, a clonal expansion index for each public chain was calculated from normalized within-repertoire ranks of inferred template counts. A later analysis computed generation probabilities with a VDJ recombination model fitted to out-of-frame rearrangements, and checked the results against IGoR. In a later analysis, TCR-TCR, TCR-HLA and TCR-CMV co-occurrence was scored with hypergeometric tests, and a repertoire-size bias correction was applied to TCR pairs. A later analysis estimated false discovery rates by permuting HLA or CMV assignments 20 times. In a later analysis, co-occurring TCRs were grouped using DBSCAN, with TCRdist sequence similarity added in when clustering inside HLA-allele-positive subsets. Repertoires with fewer than 30,000 or more than 120,000 public chains were left out of co-occurrence clustering, as were a few repertoires with anomalous nucleotide sharing. Here the immuneACCESS table is served through TCRdb, limited to in-frame sequences with V and J called. Missing clones are a known gap in these copies; in checked studies unresolved V genes cover under half, and the rest lacks a known reason. Clonal size and the V and J genes are those of that table, whereas D and trimming came from the DNA. The sample has about 120,000 clones on record, roughly 85% of them singletons. The ten largest make up more than 3.5% of the sample.

The data belong to a study of cytomegalovirus exposure and HLA in healthy donors (dated by TCRdb to 2017 to 2019). Regarding the complete study: According to an earlier analysis of 550 to 700 of the donors, roughly 180 million T cells yielded 100 million or so unique TCR beta sequences and more than 250 Gb of sequence data. The study was designed to test whether signatures of past pathogen exposure could be identified by cataloging public T cell receptors. Genome-wide SNP genotypes for about 65% of the roughly 700 donors were used in a later genetic analysis, which treated that subset as a discovery cohort. Four or five DR-DQ haplotypes were handled as single units for association and clustering because linkage in the cohort was strong. Donor age, sex, ethnicity and CMV serostatus were compiled together with the repertoire data. On average, about 240,000 unique TCR beta nucleotide sequences were sequenced per donor among 398 genotyped donors of the cohort, with roughly a sixth of those sequences being non-productive. To study patterns of TCR occurrence, a later analysis re-analyzed previously published TCR beta repertoires from around 700 donors and added high-resolution HLA genotyping. Approximately 310 gigabases of sequencing data and 78 million or so unique TCR sequences were included in an early release covering roughly 600 HLA-typed donors. In an earlier analysis of over 550 of the donors, high-throughput TCR beta sequencing was used to judge whether each TCR beta V gene segment behaved as functional or pseudogenic. The T cell repertoires of some 700 subjects were profiled by immunosequencing and related to cytomegalovirus serostatus. The number of typed donors differed by locus: roughly 620-640 for A, B, C, DRB1 and DQB1; 500 to 550 for DQA1; 606 for DPA1; and approximately 450 for DPB1. Both class I and class II loci were covered by HLA typing, at four-digit resolution. Rather than drawing on any new phenotypic data, the later analysis identified candidate immune exposures from TCR beta sequences and the way those sequences occurred across donors. The genetic ancestry cluster associated with self-reported Caucasian donors included approximately 85% of the roughly 360 genotyped donors. Along with the approximately 600-subject first cohort, a separate validation cohort of some 130 different subjects was used. Every discovery cohort repertoire had been produced on one sequencing platform. To predict cytomegalovirus infection status, the study brought together high-throughput TCR immunosequencing, statistical association of individual TCRs with disease status, and machine learning. Overall study outcomes, separate from this receptor: In this cohort, only TCR beta chains were sequenced, and detectable features were limited by the absence of alpha or paired-chain data. In a later analysis, most CMV-associated TCR beta chains were found to appear HLA-restricted, with HLA associations seemingly driven largely by CMV exposure. Broadly in line with IMGT annotations, most TCR beta V segments showed up in productive rearrangements about 87% or about 30% of the time in an earlier analysis of several hundred of the donors. A cluster of highly shared sequence variants was judged likely to represent a technical artifact of the sequencing pipeline. According to a later analysis, parvovirus B19, influenza, CMV and Epstein-Barr virus appeared linked to several top co-occurrence clusters. Because counts were too low, seventeen rarely observed V segments, including chromosome 9 orphons, were left out of the earlier analysis of a few hundred of the donors. Presence/absence analyses assumed roughly uniform sequencing depth across donors, an assumption that may not hold. A few of the identified cytomegalovirus-associated TCR beta chains were confirmed in vitro to be specific for cytomegalovirus antigens. Some IMGT-functional V segments, including TRBV6-2 and TRBV6-3, could not be distinguished by the 87-base-pair reads and were therefore excluded. HLA typing was unavailable for some donors at each locus, so association tests used only the typed subset. Specific HLA alleles were associated with over 15,000 TCR beta sequences at a false discovery rate of 0.05 in a later analysis. Compared with equally common non-associated chains, HLA-associated TCR beta chains in a later analysis were more clonally expanded and had lower generation probabilities. Correlated functional status among segregating V segments might be attributable to linkage disequilibrium, but an unknown experimental factor could not be ruled out. A further reported finding was that TCR beta sequences accurately predicted the HLA-A and HLA-B alleles for most subjects in the first cohort. While some public TCRs were present in many individuals, most TCR sequences turned up only very rarely across donors. The study listed 150 to 200 TCR beta chains as associated with cytomegalovirus. The only immune exposure information available for the cohort was CMV serostatus. When HLA alleles, especially DR and DQ, strongly co-occurred, attributing TCR associations to individual alleles was difficult. In both the original and validation cohorts, the classifier was reported to diagnose cytomegalovirus status with high specificity and sensitivity. In a later analysis, the rate of TCR association differed among HLA loci, with DRB1 alleles having the most associated TCRs and HLA-C alleles having the fewest. According to a later genetic analysis, donors in an Asian-associated ancestry cluster had fewer N-insertions in productive TCRs than the roughly 660-donor mean. A later genetic analysis associated a missense DCLRE1C variant with V-gene and J-gene trimming of TCR beta chains, and an independent cohort replicated the association. The authors suggested that the approach could potentially be extended to other disease states and immunological phenotypes.

The specimen was PBMCs. The V and J genes are TRBV5-1 and TRBJ2-3, and 11 bases in between align with TRBD1. This clonotype was obtained from a woman aged 40 to 55 in good health and CMV-seropositive. The DNA sequence is given as TGCGCCAGCAGCTTGGGGACAGGGGGCGGTACAGATACGCAGTATTTT. Its amino acids are CASSLGTGGGTDTQYF.